The T cell receptor beta chain described here comes from a study of cytomegalovirus exposure and HLA in healthy donors (dated by TCRdb to about 2017). Concerning the study at large: In an earlier analysis of approximately 640 of the donors, less than 350 Gb of sequence data and approximately 120 million unique TCR beta sequences from 150 million to 200 million T cells were reported. HLA typing covered class I and class II loci at four-digit resolution. Rather than using new phenotypic data, the later analysis identified candidate immune exposures from TCR beta sequences and from how often those sequences occurred across donors. An earlier analysis of 450 to 750 of the donors used high-throughput TCR beta sequencing to judge whether each TCR beta V gene segment behaved as functional or pseudogenic. Donor age, sex, ethnicity and CMV serostatus were compiled alongside the repertoire data. High-throughput TCR immunosequencing, statistical association of individual TCRs with disease status, and machine learning were combined to predict cytomegalovirus infection status. The study used immunosequencing to profile the T cell repertoires of hundreds of subjects and linked those repertoires to cytomegalovirus serostatus. On average, around 240,000 unique TCR beta nucleotide sequences were sequenced per donor among several hundred genotyped donors of the cohort, with roughly 18% of those sequences being non-productive. Genome-wide SNP genotypes for about 60% of the roughly 670 donors were used in a later genetic analysis, which treated that subset as a discovery cohort. Typing coverage differed by locus: A, B, C, DRB1 and DQB1 were typed in roughly 629-630 donors, DQA1 in about 500, DPA1 in 600 to 610, and DPB1 in just under 480. Every repertoire in the discovery cohort had been generated on one and the same sequencing platform. Of the roughly 400 genotyped donors, over 80% were placed in the genetic ancestry cluster associated with self-reported Caucasian donors. Because of strong linkage in the cohort, roughly 5 DR-DQ haplotypes were treated as single units for association and clustering. The study was designed to test whether signatures of past pathogen exposure could be identified by cataloging public T cell receptors. A separate validation cohort of roughly 120 different subjects was used in addition to the approximately 640-subject first cohort. In a later analysis, previously published TCR beta repertoires from some 640 donors were re-analyzed and high-resolution HLA genotyping was added so that TCR occurrence patterns could be studied. An early release that covered around 590 HLA-typed donors contained about 290 gigabases of sequencing data and tens of millions of unique TCR sequences. Study-level results and caveats: An earlier analysis of approximately 570 of the donors showed that most TCR beta V segments appeared in productive rearrangements either about 87% or about 30% of the time, which broadly matched IMGT annotations. A later analysis found that most CMV-associated TCR beta chains appeared HLA-restricted, with HLA associations seemingly driven largely by CMV exposure. A cluster of highly shared sequence variants was judged likely to represent a technical artifact of the sequencing pipeline. The study gave a list of 150 to 200 TCR beta chains associated with cytomegalovirus. In a later genetic analysis, fewer N-insertions in productive TCRs were reported among donors in an Asian-associated ancestry cluster than the approximately 710-donor mean. The cohort was sequenced for TCR beta chains only, and without alpha or paired-chain data the features that could be detected were limited. Assigning TCR associations to individual alleles was difficult when HLA alleles, especially DR and DQ, strongly co-occurred. The classifier was reported to diagnose cytomegalovirus status with high specificity and sensitivity in both the original cohort and the validation cohort. A later analysis found that TCR association rates varied across HLA loci, with DRB1 alleles showing the most associated TCRs and HLA-C alleles the fewest. Several of the top co-occurrence clusters appeared to be linked to parvovirus B19, influenza, CMV and Epstein-Barr virus, according to a later analysis. Because the 87-base-pair reads could not distinguish some IMGT-functional V segments, including TRBV6-2 and TRBV6-3, those segments were excluded. A few of the identified cytomegalovirus-associated TCR beta chains were confirmed in vitro to be specific for cytomegalovirus antigens. HLA typing was unavailable for some donors at each locus, so association tests used only the typed subset. Compared with equally common non-associated chains, HLA-associated TCR beta chains in a later analysis were more clonally expanded and had lower generation probabilities. It was suggested by the authors that the approach could potentially be generalized to other disease states and immunological phenotypes. A later genetic analysis associated a missense DCLRE1C variant with V-gene and J-gene trimming of TCR beta chains, and an independent cohort replicated the association. The earlier analysis of 587 of the donors excluded roughly 17 rarely observed V segments, including chromosome 9 orphons, because counts were too low. While some public TCRs were present in many individuals, most TCR sequences turned up only very rarely across donors. Roughly uniform sequencing depth across donors was assumed in presence/absence analyses, although this assumption may not hold. Linkage disequilibrium might explain the correlated functional status among segregating V segments, but an unknown experimental factor could not be ruled out. A further reported finding was that TCR beta sequences accurately predicted the HLA-A and HLA-B alleles for most subjects in the first cohort. CMV serostatus was the only immune exposure information available for the cohort. In a later analysis, some 18,000 TCR beta sequences were associated with specific HLA alleles at a false discovery rate of 0.05.

With respect to this clone: Its recognized antigen is unknown. Within one base of it there is no much larger clone, and no base qualities were kept.

Libraries came from the immunoSEQ multiplex PCR assay. The multiplex PCR relied on a mix of 60 forward primers for TCR Vbeta segments and 13 reverse primers for TCR Jbeta segments. Amplification of the CDR3 region of rearranged TCR beta genes was performed with a multiplex PCR assay on genomic DNA. Amplified TCR beta libraries were sequenced as 87-base-pair reads on the Illumina HiSeq System. On the authors' methods: A later analysis counted around 72 million unique TCR beta chains across the 666 repertoires, and some 11 million of these chains were shared by at least two donors. Raw reads were error-corrected and collapsed into unique sequences with a nearest-neighbor algorithm that merged closely related sequences to remove PCR and sequencing errors. To assign V, D and J gene segments, CDR3 sequences were aligned to IMGT reference sequences. For a sequence to be retained, at least a six-nucleotide match to both a V gene segment and a J gene segment was required. A rearrangement was called productive if the CDR3 had no stop codons and remained in frame with V and J, and every other rearrangement was called non-productive. Following IMGT convention, CDR3 was defined as the stretch from the second conserved V-encoded cysteine to the conserved J-encoded phenylalanine. The earlier analysis of about 570 of the donors excluded any sequence lacking an unambiguous match to a single V gene segment. An earlier analysis of a few hundred of the donors called V segments functional above 56.7% productive rearrangements and segregating when the between-donor standard deviation exceeded 5%. A statistical classification framework was built for diagnosing cytomegalovirus status from the catalog of TCR beta chain sequences. In a later analysis, V and J genes were assigned by comparing TCR nucleotide sequences against IMGT/GENE-DB human TR gene sequences. The TCRdist pipeline was used in a later analysis to assign CDR3 sequences and most-parsimonious VDJ recombination scenarios. In a later analysis, each TCR beta chain was defined by its CDR3 amino acid sequence together with its V-gene family, and reads lacking a unique V-gene family were excluded. As a way to deal with suspected cross-contamination and a sequencing artifact, a later analysis dropped approximately 590 nucleotide sequences that were highly shared and had low generation probability. In a later analysis, a clonal expansion index was calculated for each public chain from normalized within-repertoire ranks of inferred template counts. A later analysis computed generation probabilities with a VDJ recombination model fitted to out-of-frame rearrangements, and checked the results against IGoR. A later analysis scored TCR-TCR, TCR-HLA and TCR-CMV co-occurrence with hypergeometric tests, applying a repertoire-size bias correction to TCR pairs. A later analysis estimated false discovery rates by permuting HLA or CMV assignments 20 times. In a later analysis, co-occurring TCRs were grouped with DBSCAN, and TCRdist sequence similarity was added when clustering was performed within HLA-allele-positive subsets. Co-occurrence clustering excluded repertoires with fewer than 30,000 or more than 120,000 public chains, plus five with anomalous nucleotide sharing. Here the immuneACCESS table is served through TCRdb, limited to in-frame sequences with V and J called. Missing clones are a known gap in these copies; in checked studies unresolved V genes cover under half, and the rest lacks a known reason. The V and J calls and the clone size are those of that table, but D and trimming were determined from the DNA. Across this sample there are under 200,000 clones, with roughly four fifths seen only once. Jointly, the top ten make up under 3% of the sample.

The cohort comprised approximately 700 healthy bone marrow donors. At the time of sampling, all cohort members were nominally healthy, though unrecorded immune exposures were likely present. The donor tested CMV seropositive and was one of the 289 seropositive cohort members. A peripheral blood sample was collected from each donor, and TCR beta sequencing was performed on peripheral blood mononuclear cells. Genomic DNA was extracted from the blood cell samples with the Qiagen DNeasy Blood Extraction Kit. Inclusive of the bounding cysteine and phenylalanine, the CDR3 is 14 residues long. Only the CDR3 DNA is retained, 42 bases long and in frame from the first base. The germline V gene (reference sequence) supplies CDR1 LNHDA and CDR2 SQIVND. Deletion took 3 bases off V and 2 bases off J, with a span of 7 bases between the germline ends.

The chain was built from TRBV19 and TRBJ1-4, with no reliable assignment of the D segment. Sequencing was done on a sample of PBMCs. The sequence came from a woman aged 50 to 60 in good health and CMV-seropositive. The CDR3: CASSMWATNEKLFF. The nucleotide sequence is given as TGTGCCAGTAGTATGTGGGCTACTAATGAAAAACTGTTTTTT.